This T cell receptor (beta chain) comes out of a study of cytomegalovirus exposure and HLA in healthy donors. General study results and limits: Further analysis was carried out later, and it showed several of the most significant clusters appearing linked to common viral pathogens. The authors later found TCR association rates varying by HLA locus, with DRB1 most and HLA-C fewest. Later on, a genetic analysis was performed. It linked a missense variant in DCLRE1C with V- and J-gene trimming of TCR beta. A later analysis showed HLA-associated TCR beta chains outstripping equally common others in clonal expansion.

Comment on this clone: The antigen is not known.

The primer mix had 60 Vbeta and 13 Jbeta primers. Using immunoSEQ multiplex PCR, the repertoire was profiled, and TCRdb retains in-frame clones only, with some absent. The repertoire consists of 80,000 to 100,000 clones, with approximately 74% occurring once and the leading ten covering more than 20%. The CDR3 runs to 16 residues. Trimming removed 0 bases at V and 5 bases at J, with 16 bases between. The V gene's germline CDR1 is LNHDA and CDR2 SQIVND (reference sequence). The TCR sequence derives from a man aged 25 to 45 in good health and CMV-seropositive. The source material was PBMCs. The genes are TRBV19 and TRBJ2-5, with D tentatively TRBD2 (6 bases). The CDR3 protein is CASSIDLSEGWETQYF. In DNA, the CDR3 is TGTGCCAGTAGTATAGATCTATCGGAGGGCTGGGAGACCCAGTACTTC.